The clone carrying this T cell receptor beta chain rates as large. The entry originates in a study of patients and donors after allogeneic stem cell transplantation. The CDR3 loop spans 13 amino acids. V lost 3 bases and J lost 3, with 4 bases in between. Germline V gene data show CDR1 as SGDLS and CDR2 as YYNGEE. MiXCR was run by TCRdb on the RT-PCR reads, yielding one entry per CDR3 protein. The sample yields over 2,000 distinct CDR3 sequences, about 29% seen once. The gene calls are TRBV9 and TRBJ2-6; D unclear. The receptor's source is a human donor who was either an allogeneic HSCT recipient or a stem cell or donor lymphocyte infusion donor (not recorded which). It is not recorded whose cells these are; they may come from a transplant donor. The sequenced material came from blood, either unsorted or a sorted T cell fraction (not recorded which). In DNA, the CDR3 is TGTGCCAGCAGCGCGAGTGGGGCCAACGTCCTGACTTTC. Encoded protein: CASSASGANVLTF.